This T cell receptor (beta chain) was recorded in a study of CD8 T cells in ankylosing spondylitis. Study-level results: Some of the motif variants had earlier been found in reactive arthritis patients' fluid and blood. Clones linked to disease were reported to show significant enrichment in matched ankylosing spondylitis synovial fluid.

V was clipped by 3 bases and J by 3 bases; unmatched bases: 9. The CDR3 is made up of 15 amino acids. CDR1 and CDR2 from the germline V gene are DFQATT and SNEGSKA (reference sequence). As the method for making TCR beta libraries, quantitative 5'-RACE with molecular barcodes was used. TCRdb recomputed calls from the 5' RACE reads with MiXCR, one row per CDR3 protein. The table lists 150,000 or so distinct CDR3 sequences, approximately 9.9% of them singletons. This clonotype has ten or more counts. The antigen is unknown. The sequenced material came from blood, either unsorted or a sorted T cell fraction (not recorded which). This chain uses TRBV20-1 with TRBJ2-7, with 9 bases that match TRBD1. This TCR was sampled from a female donor with ankylosing spondylitis or in good health (not recorded which). DNA of the CDR3: TGCAGTGCTAGCCCCCCAGACAGGGGGAACTACGAGCAGTACTTC. Residues: CSASPPDRGNYEQYF.